This T cell receptor (beta chain) came from a study of cytomegalovirus exposure and HLA in healthy donors. The wider study: An early data release held tens of millions of unique TCRs from HLA-typed donors.

The PCR had 60 Vbeta and 13 Jbeta primers. Profiled with immunoSEQ multiplex PCR; TCRdb holds only in-frame clones, not every one. In the table there are roughly 70,000 clones, roughly four fifths of which are singletons. The V gene lost 0 bases and the J gene lost 5 bases, with 15 bases spanning the gap. This CDR3 contains 16 residues. Germline V gene sequence: CDR1 SGHRS, CDR2 YFSETQ. The chain is built from TRBV5-1 and TRBJ2-1, with D hard to call. The origin of this receptor is a man aged 50 to 60 in good health and CMV-seronegative. The source material was PBMCs. The CDR3 here is CASSLGAATSHNEQFF. The CDR3, as DNA: TGCGCCAGCAGCTTGGGCGCGGCGACGTCCCACAATGAGCAGTTCTTC.